The 29 T cell receptor beta chains below were found in one sample sequenced in a study of radiotherapy plus CTLA-4 blockade in lung cancer. The assay was immunoSEQ multiplex PCR, and TCRdb's table has in-frame clones only and misses some. In the table there are about 120,000 clones, more than 65% of which are singletons. The sample here was peripheral blood, taken from a patient treated with radiotherapy plus ipilimumab. All receptors come from a human donor with non-small cell lung cancer who had a partial response to radiotherapy plus ipilimumab.

This clone was observed once. The V call is TRBV5-6, the J call TRBJ1-2; D unresolved. CDR3 length: 14 amino acids. From germline, CDR1 is SGHDT and CDR2 YYEEEE. V was clipped by 2 bases and J by 7 bases, with 15 bases between them. This CDR3 is CASSLGSTSGGYTF. Written as DNA, the CDR3 is TGTGCCAGCAGCTTAGGGAGCACCTCCGGTGGCTACACCTTC.

This clone came up once. The chain is built from TRBV19 and TRBJ1-5; D gene ambiguous. CDR3 length: 11 residues. V lost 9 bases to trimming and J lost 6 bases, with 9 bases between them. Germline values: CDR1 LNHDA, CDR2 SQIVND (reference sequence). CDR3 sequence: CASPPVQPQHF. In DNA form, the CDR3 reads TGTGCCAGCCCCCCGGTTCAGCCCCAGCATTTT.

The CDR3 here is CASSMAGWDEQYF. As DNA, the CDR3 is TGTGCCAGTAGTATGGCAGGGTGGGACGAGCAGTACTTC. The rearrangement links TRBV19 to TRBJ2-7; D perhaps matches TRBD1 (5 bases). CDR3 length equals 13 residues. The V end was cut by 3 bases, the J end by 5 bases, with 11 bases between. CDR1 is LNHDA and CDR2 is SQIVND in the germline V gene (reference sequence).

The V and J genes are TRBV5-1 and TRBJ2-3; no definite D call. Germline CDR1 reads SGHRS; CDR2 reads YFSETQ. V lost 6 bases to trimming and J lost 6 bases, with 14 bases between them. The CDR3 is made up of 13 amino acids. CDR3 sequence reads: CASNNRPRDTQYF. The DNA of the CDR3 is TGCGCCAGCAACAACCGACCCAGGGATACGCAGTATTTT.

J is TRBJ2-7 and V is TRBV5-4; maybe TRBD1 (6 bases). This CDR3 contains 13 residues. Germline V gives CDR1 SGHNT, CDR2 YYREEE (reference sequence). V gave up 4 bases and J gave up 3 bases, with 11 bases separating them. CDR3 bases: TGTGCCAGCAGCCAAGGACAGAACTACGAGCAGTACTTC. Its protein is CASSQGQNYEQYF.

V gene TRBV11-2 combines with J gene TRBJ2-2; 10 bases are shared with TRBD1. This CDR3 has 15 residues. CDR1 and CDR2 from the germline V gene are SGHAT and FQNNGV. Trimming cost V 6 bases and J 7 bases; bases outside gene matches: 8. CDR3 sequence reads: CASSLRQGAIGELFF. CDR3 coding DNA: TGTGCCAGCAGTTTAAGACAGGGGGCGATCGGGGAGCTGTTTTTT.

This chain joins TRBV4-1 and TRBJ2-7, with TRBD2 matching 8 bases. The CDR3 consists of 15 residues. The J segment lost 7 bases and the V segment lost 0 bases, leaving 8 bases of the junction unmatched. In germline, CDR1 is MGHRA, CDR2 YSYEKL. CDR3 in amino acids: CASSQDPAGVREQYV. The CDR3 DNA reads as TGCGCCAGCAGCCAAGATCCAGCGGGAGTGCGGGAGCAGTACGTC.

This chain joins TRBV30 and TRBJ2-1; 9 bases line up with TRBD2. The CDR3 totals 16 residues. V gave up 2 bases and J gave up 7 bases; unmatched junction bases: 12. Germline CDR1 reads GTSNPN; CDR2 reads SVGIG (reference sequence). This CDR3 reads CAWSRQAGGLSNEQFF. The CDR3 DNA is TGTGCCTGGAGTCGCCAAGCGGGAGGATTAAGTAATGAGCAGTTCTTC. The full variable domain, in which reference TRBV30 and TRBJ2-1 provide the parts outside the CDR3, is SQTIHQWPATLVQPVGSPLSLECTVEGTSNPNLYWYRQAAGRGLQLLFYSVGIGQISSEVPQNLSASRPQDRQFILSSKKLLLSDSGFYLCAWSRQAGGLSNEQFFGPGTRLTVL.

The rearrangement joins TRBV5-1 to TRBJ2-3; the D is unclear. CDR1 is SGHRS and CDR2 is YFSETQ in the germline V gene. This CDR3 comprises 16 residues. V shed 0 bases and J shed 0 bases, with 11 bases lying between them. In DNA, the CDR3 is TGCGCCAGCAGCTTGGGACACCGCGTCAGCACAGATACGCAGTATTTT. Translated: CASSLGHRVSTDTQYF.

The rearrangement joins TRBV6-1 to TRBJ2-7, with TRBD1 matching 12 bases. Trimming cost V 4 bases and J 7 bases; bases outside gene matches: 8. The CDR3 consists of 15 residues. Germline values: CDR1 MNHNS, CDR2 SASEGT. As DNA, the CDR3 is TGTGCCAGCAGTGTTTCGGGACAGGGGGCGGTAGAGCAGTACTTC. Translation gives CASSVSGQGAVEQYF.

The chain uses TRBV7-9 and TRBJ2-7; D may be TRBD1 (6 bases). Looked up from germline, CDR1 is SEHNR and CDR2 is FQNEAQ (reference sequence). V lost 4 bases and J lost 9, with 19 bases in between. The CDR3 spans 14 residues. The CDR3: CASSSSTGHQGQYV. CDR3 DNA sequence: TGTGCCAGCAGCTCAAGCACGGGACATCAGGGGCAGTACGTC.

This clone has only a few counts. In nucleotides, the CDR3 is TGCGCCAGCCATCGCGGGAGGGATTACAATGAGCAGTTCTTC. Protein: CASHRGRDYNEQFF. The chain uses TRBV5-1 and TRBJ2-1; 9 nucleotides match TRBD2. The CDR3 is 14 amino acids. Looked up from germline, CDR1 is SGHRS and CDR2 is YFSETQ. Germline trimming cut 7 bases from V and 4 bases from J; bases unmatched to any gene: 6. Variable domain in full (rest from reference TRBV5-1 and TRBJ2-1): KAGVTQTPRYLIKTRGQQVTLSCSPISGHRSVSWYQQTPGQGLQFLFEYFSETQRNKGNFPGRFSGRQFSNSRSEMNVSTLELGDSALYLCASHRGRDYNEQFFGPGTRLTVL.

The genes are TRBV6-1 and TRBJ1-5; the D gene is possibly TRBD1 (5 bases). Per germline, CDR1 MNHNS and CDR2 SASEGT. The CDR3 runs 18 residues. V lost 1 base and J lost 0, with 16 bases in between. Here the CDR3 reads CASSEVGDSDNSNQPQHF. CDR3 DNA sequence: TGTGCCAGCAGTGAAGTAGGGGACTCGGATAATAGCAATCAGCCCCAGCATTTT.

This clone was picked up one time. The V call is TRBV29-1, the J call TRBJ1-2; no clear D gene. V lost 5 bases, J lost 0 bases, and 7 bases lay in between. The CDR3 loop spans 12 amino acids. Germline V gene lookup returns CDR1 SQVTM and CDR2 ANQGSEA. The CDR3 reads CSVSAANYGYTF. The CDR3 DNA is TGCAGCGTTTCGGCGGCTAACTATGGCTACACCTTC.

The rearrangement uses TRBV15 and TRBJ1-1; weak D call: TRBD1 (5 bases). Looked up from germline, CDR1 is LNHNV and CDR2 is YYDKDF (reference sequence). V gave up 4 bases and J gave up 6 bases, with 9 bases separating them. The CDR3 is 12 amino acids. The CDR3 spells CATSIGGAEAFF. The DNA of the CDR3 is TGTGCCACCAGCATAGGAGGGGCTGAAGCTTTCTTT.

V gene TRBV4-2 combines with J gene TRBJ2-2; tentatively, D is TRBD2 (5 bases). Trimming stripped 7 bases from V and 7 bases from J, with 19 bases between. Germline V CDR1 and CDR2: LGHNA, YNFKEQ. The CDR3 contains 15 residues. CDR3 coding DNA: TGTGCCAGCACCGAGGGTCGAAGTTCGTTCGGGGAGCTGTTTTTT. Protein sequence: CASTEGRSSFGELFF.

Only a few counts were recorded for this clone. The rearrangement joins TRBV27 to TRBJ2-2; 10 nucleotides align to TRBD2. Trimming removed 5 bases from V and 3 bases from J; junction bases left unmatched: 9. Germline CDR1 is MNHEY and CDR2 is SMNVEV (reference sequence). The CDR3 totals 17 residues. The CDR3 DNA reads TGTGCCAGCAGTCCGGCACTAGCGGGATATTACACCGGGGAGCTGTTTTTT. It specifies CASSPALAGYYTGELFF.

The genes are TRBV19 and TRBJ1-1; 7 positions match TRBD1. Germline CDR1 LNHDA, CDR2 SQIVND (reference sequence). V gave up 3 bases and J gave up 0 bases; unmatched junction bases: 10. The CDR3 spans 17 residues. The CDR3 sequence: CASSILLRTGLNTEAFF. CDR3 nucleotide sequence: TGTGCCAGTAGTATTTTACTAAGGACAGGACTGAACACTGAAGCTTTCTTT.

Here the CDR3 DNA reads TGTGCCAGCATCAAACGGGGGGGGCGCGAAAACATTCAGTACTTC. It yields the protein CASIKRGGRENIQYF. The V gene is TRBV6-5, the J gene TRBJ2-4, with 8 nucleotides matching TRBD2. Germline assignment: CDR1 MNHEY and CDR2 SVGAGI. The ends lost 7 bases at V and 5 bases at J; junction bases unmatched: 10. The length of the CDR3 is 15 residues.

This chain connects TRBV6-5 to TRBJ1-5; TRBD1 matches 9 bases. Per germline, CDR1 MNHEY and CDR2 SVGAGI. CDR3 length: 13 residues. Trimming removed 5 bases from V and 7 bases from J; junction bases left unmatched: 3. CDR3 sequence: CASSTTGGQPQHF. In DNA form, the CDR3 reads TGTGCCAGCAGTACCACAGGGGGCCAGCCCCAGCATTTT.

The chain has TRBV18 and TRBJ1-2; 7 nucleotides agree with TRBD1. Germline CDR1 is KGHSH and CDR2 is LQKENI. V gave up 5 bases and J gave up 4 bases; unmatched junction bases: 10. The CDR3 is 15 residues long. This chain's CDR3 is CASSNQQEGAYGYTF. CDR3 DNA sequence: TGTGCCAGCTCAAACCAACAGGAGGGGGCCTATGGCTACACCTTC.

This clone was observed once. The chain recombines TRBV6-1 with TRBJ2-2, with 7 bases matching TRBD1. Trimming removed 6 bases from V and 2 bases from J; junction bases left unmatched: 6. CDR3 length: 15 amino acids. Germline loops: CDR1 MNHNS, CDR2 SASEGT. The CDR3 DNA sequence: TGTGCCAGCAGGACGGGACAGACCAACACCGGGGAGCTGTTTTTT. This gives the protein CASRTGQTNTGELFF.

This rearrangement joins TRBV5-1 to TRBJ2-5; TRBD2 aligns across 14 bases. This CDR3 is 23 amino acids long. Germline V gene lookup returns CDR1 SGHRS and CDR2 YFSETQ. With V trimmed by 3 bases and J by 14 bases, 36 bases remained unmatched. CDR3 in DNA: TGCGCCAGCAGCTCCGAGACAGGGAGGAATTCTAGTAAGACTAGCGGGAGGGGACCCCTCCATTACTTC. Protein product: CASSSETGRNSSKTSGRGPLHYF.

V is TRBV7-3 and J is TRBJ2-6; weak D call: TRBD1 (6 bases). CDR1 and CDR2 (germline): SGHTA, FQGTGA. V gave up 9 bases and J gave up 7 bases, with 13 bases separating them. CDR3 size: 13 residues. The CDR3 bases are TGTGCCAGTACAGGGATGGGAGCCAACGTCCTGACTTTC. Translating gives CASTGMGANVLTF.

The chain uses TRBV6-5 and TRBJ2-1, with TRBD2 as a possible D gene (5 bases). Germline CDR1 reads MNHEY; CDR2 reads SVGAGI. The CDR3 covers 15 residues. V lost 2 bases, J lost 5 bases, and 13 bases lay in between. The chain's CDR3 is CASSYAGGSHNEQFF. CDR3 DNA sequence: TGTGCCAGCAGTTACGCCGGCGGGTCCCACAATGAGCAGTTCTTC.

This rearrangement joins TRBV5-6 to TRBJ2-7, with 9 bases fitting TRBD2. Losses at the gene ends were 2 bases for V and 7 bases for J; bases not matched to a gene: 10. CDR1 is SGHDT, CDR2 YYEEEE, per germline. CDR3 length equals 15 residues. CDR3: CASSLYSSGRLEQYF. The CDR3, as DNA: TGTGCCAGCAGCTTATATTCCAGCGGGAGGCTAGAGCAGTACTTC.

This clone was recorded only once. The rearrangement joins TRBV6-5 to TRBJ1-1; tentative D call: TRBD1 (5 bases). From germline, CDR1 is MNHEY and CDR2 SVGAGI. The CDR3 runs 13 residues. Trimming stripped 6 bases from V and 1 base from J, with 9 bases between. CDR3: CASRSDRNTEAFF. CDR3 nucleotide sequence: TGTGCCAGCAGAAGCGACAGGAACACTGAAGCTTTCTTT.

V is TRBV5-1 and J is TRBJ2-7; D remains ambiguous. Germline V gene sequence: CDR1 SGHRS, CDR2 YFSETQ. Trimming removed 2 bases at V and 1 base at J, with 10 bases between. CDR3 length: 14 amino acids. CDR3 DNA: TGCGCCAGCAGCTTTGGAGAGTATTCCTACGAGCAGTACTTC. Translating gives CASSFGEYSYEQYF. The entire variable domain, with the rest obtained from reference TRBV5-1 and TRBJ2-7, is as follows: KAGVTQTPRYLIKTRGQQVTLSCSPISGHRSVSWYQQTPGQGLQFLFEYFSETQRNKGNFPGRFSGRQFSNSRSEMNVSTLELGDSALYLCASSFGEYSYEQYFGPGTRLTVT.

This clone occurred a few times. The chain recombines TRBV5-1 with TRBJ2-1; D possibly corresponds to TRBD2 (5 bases). V was clipped by 0 bases and J by 0 bases, with 13 bases between them. This CDR3 has 17 residues. CDR1 SGHRS and CDR2 YFSETQ come from the germline V gene. Here the CDR3 reads CASSLGRTGSSYNEQFF. CDR3 sequence (DNA): TGCGCCAGCAGCTTGGGACGTACGGGGAGCTCCTACAATGAGCAGTTCTTC.